The 22 T cell receptor beta chains below all came from one sample that was sequenced in a study of blood T cells in healthy people across ages. With a J-beta primer mix and a sample-barcoded 5' primer, a second PCR ran roughly 6 to 11 cycles. Each CDR3 protein is one row after TCRdb ran MiXCR on the 5' RACE reads. Among 650,000 to 1,000,000 distinct CDR3 sequences listed, about 34% were seen once. The sequencing input was blood. These TCRs come from a young man in good health.

The CDR3 protein is CASSLLGDTGANVLTF. Here the CDR3 DNA reads TGTGCCAGCAGTTTATTAGGGGATACTGGGGCCAACGTCCTGACTTTC. This chain uses TRBV27 with TRBJ2-6, with D possibly matching TRBD1 (5 bases). V lost 1 base and J 2 bases, leaving 9 bases between the germline ends. The CDR3 consists of 16 residues. In germline, CDR1 is MNHEY, CDR2 SMNVEV (reference sequence).

The table lists this clonotype with a few counts. The CDR3 DNA is TGCGCCAGCAGCCAATCCTGGAATTCGGGTGCTTTCTTT. It translates to CASSQSWNSGAFF. The chain employs TRBV4-3 and TRBJ1-1; D remains ambiguous. This CDR3 is built from 13 residues. V was trimmed by 2 bases and J by 11 bases, leaving 15 bases between them. Germline CDR1 LGHNA, CDR2 YSLEER.

Turning to this clonotype: One base away lies a much larger clone, so this may be a sequencing read error. The chain carries TRBV12-3 or TRBV12-4 and TRBJ2-4; possible D gene TRBD2, 6 bases. The DNA matches TRBJ2-7 better at its end, which makes the J call doubtful. CDR3 size: 12 residues. The CDR3: CASNRREDEQYF. CDR3 coding DNA: TGTGCCAGCAACCGAAGGGAGGACGAGCAGTACTTC.

Regarding this clonotype: Compared with germline, one end of the junction differs, possibly owing to a read error. This chain uses TRBV10-3 with TRBJ2-3; 10 nucleotides agree with TRBD2. Germline CDR1 and CDR2: ENHRY and SYGVKD. The CDR3 covers 16 residues. CDR3 DNA: TGTGCCACCAGTGGAATTAGCGGGGGGACCACAGATACGCAGTATTTT. Translating it yields CATSGISGGTTDTQYF.

The chain couples TRBV7-9 to TRBJ1-1; TRBD1 matches at 8 bases. The CDR3 runs to 15 residues. The V gene end was trimmed by 5 bases and the J gene end by 6 bases; junction bases not matched to a gene: 11. Germline assignment: CDR1 SEHNR and CDR2 FQNEAQ (reference sequence). DNA of the CDR3: TGTGCCAGCAGCACGAATCAGGGGGCTTGGGCTGAAGCTTTCTTT. Translating it yields CASSTNQGAWAEAFF.

This sequence joins TRBV9 and TRBJ2-6; perhaps TRBD2 as D (6 bases). This CDR3 has 15 amino acids. V was cut by 4 bases and J by 8 bases, with 16 bases left in between. Germline-derived CDR1 and CDR2 are SGDLS and YYNGEE. DNA of the CDR3: TGTGCCAGCAGCCTGCTCGGGGGAGGAACCAACGTCCTGACTTTC. It is translated as CASSLLGGGTNVLTF.

The V call is TRBV6-6, the J call TRBJ2-5, with a possible D match to TRBD2 (5 bases). The V and J ends lost 7 bases and 1 base respectively, with 10 bases between them. The CDR3 has 13 residues. Germline assignment: CDR1 MNHNY and CDR2 SVGAGI (reference sequence). CDR3 sequence reads: CASIARGQETQYF. DNA of the CDR3: TGTGCCAGCATTGCCCGGGGCCAAGAGACCCAGTACTTC.

The J gene is TRBJ2-5, the V gene TRBV12-3 or TRBV12-4; 9 bases fit TRBD2. J lost 1 base, V lost 6 bases, and 6 bases had no gene match. The CDR3 totals 15 residues. The CDR3: CASRRGLAIQETQYF. CDR3 DNA sequence: TGTGCCAGCAGGCGGGGACTAGCAATCCAAGAGACCCAGTACTTC.

The table lists this clonotype with a few counts. A much larger clone differs by one base, so this may be a read error. The chain joins TRBV4-3 to TRBJ2-4, with D uncertain. V lost 1 base and J 0 bases, leaving 7 bases between the germline ends. CDR3 length equals 15 residues. Germline CDR1 and CDR2: LGHNA and YSLEER. The CDR3 DNA sequence: TGCGCCAGCAGCCAAGTTGTACTAGCCAAAAACATTCAGTACTTC. Translating gives CASSQVVLAKNIQYF.

There are a few counts of this clonotype. This chain's CDR3 is CASSSAGTGGYLSNQPQHF. CDR3 in DNA: TGTGCCAGCAGCTCGGCGGGGACAGGGGGCTACCTTAGCAATCAGCCCCAGCATTTT. V and J are TRBV13 and TRBJ1-5, with 12 bases that match TRBD1. V shed 4 bases, J shed 0 bases, and the junction held 10 bases outside the gene matches. CDR1 is PRHDT and CDR2 is FYEKMQ in the germline V gene (reference sequence). The CDR3 sequence is 19 residues long.

There are many counts of this clonotype. The genes are TRBV20-1 and TRBJ2-7; 8 bases are a match to TRBD1. V shed 6 bases, J shed 5 bases, and the junction held 15 bases outside the gene matches. The CDR3 consists of 15 residues. Germline V gene lookup returns CDR1 DFQATT and CDR2 SNEGSKA (reference sequence). CDR3: CSAIGKDRGYHEQYF. Here the CDR3 DNA reads TGCAGTGCAATAGGGAAAGACAGGGGATACCACGAGCAGTACTTC.

This clonotype was found a few times. This rearrangement joins TRBV20-1 to TRBJ2-3, with TRBD2 matching over 8 bases. Germline loops: CDR1 DFQATT, CDR2 SNEGSKA (reference sequence). The CDR3 length is 19 residues. V lost 6 bases and J lost 0; bases outside the gene matches: 20. DNA of the CDR3: TGCAGTGCCCCGAAGGTTTTAGCGGGGCCCCAAGGGAGCACAGATACGCAGTATTTT. Encoded protein: CSAPKVLAGPQGSTDTQYF.

The chain uses TRBV7-7 and TRBJ2-2; 7 bases agree with TRBD1. The germline gives CDR1 SSHAT, CDR2 FNYEAQ (reference sequence). The ends lost 6 bases at V and 3 bases at J; junction bases unmatched: 7. The CDR3 is made up of 15 amino acids. In DNA form, the CDR3 reads TGTGCCAGCAGTATCGGGACAGTAGACACCGGGGAGCTGTTTTTT. Encoded protein: CASSIGTVDTGELFF.

Of note for this clonotype: A read error may produce the germline difference seen at one junction end. The chain is built from TRBV12-3 or TRBV12-4 and TRBJ1-2; 7 nucleotides agree with TRBD1. The CDR3 has 14 residues. The CDR3 loop reads CASTPGTDNYGYIF. Here the CDR3 DNA reads TGTGCCAGCACCCCCGGGACAGATAACTATGGCTACATCTTC.

Regarding this clonotype: Since a much larger clone is just one base distant, this may be a read error. The rearrangement links TRBV7-7 to TRBJ1-5; D is unresolved. The CDR3 is made up of 15 amino acids. Germline V gene sequence: CDR1 SSHAT, CDR2 FNYEAQ (reference sequence). As DNA, the CDR3 is TGTGCTAGCAGCTTAGGGCTAGCAAGCGCAGATACGCAGCATTTT. Translation gives CASSLGLASADTQHF.

With regard to this clonotype: Mismatch with germline at one junction end may stem from a read error. The chain joins TRBV7-8 to TRBJ1-2, with D maybe TRBD1 (6 bases). Germline values: CDR1 SGHVS, CDR2 FQNEAQ. CDR3 length: 16 residues. The CDR3 region is CASSFSDSLANYGYTF. CDR3 DNA sequence: TGTGCTAGCAGCTTTTCGGACAGCTTGGCCAACTATGGCTACACCTTC.

This clonotype was counted many times. The rearrangement joins TRBV4-2 to TRBJ2-4; no reliable D call. The V end was cut by 0 bases, the J end by 6 bases, with 15 bases between. CDR1 and CDR2 from the germline V gene are LGHNA and YNFKEQ. This CDR3 comprises 16 residues. Written as DNA, the CDR3 is TGTGCCAGCAGCCAAGATCGACGGCGCCAAAGAAACATTCAGTACTTC. Translation: CASSQDRRRQRNIQYF.

The chain links TRBV28 to TRBJ2-4; 9 bases are shared with TRBD1. CDR1 and CDR2 (germline): MDHEN, SYDVKM. This CDR3 region has 16 residues. The J segment lost 7 bases and the V segment lost 5 bases, leaving 12 bases of the junction unmatched. The CDR3 coding sequence is TGTGCCAGCAGTCCCCTCGGGACAGGGAGAGAGAACATTCAGTACTTC. Translating gives CASSPLGTGRENIQYF.

This clonotype was picked up many times. The rearrangement links TRBV4-1 to TRBJ1-5; D is ambiguous. V lost 0 bases and J lost 1, with 7 bases in between. Germline lookup yields CDR1 MGHRA and CDR2 YSYEKL. The CDR3 consists of 15 residues. The CDR3 coding sequence is TGCGCCAGCAGCCAAGAGGAACAGAGCAATCAGCCCCAGCATTTT. Translated: CASSQEEQSNQPQHF.

This clonotype was seen only a few times. V is TRBV20-1 and J is TRBJ2-3; 13 nucleotides match TRBD2. Germline V gene sequence: CDR1 DFQATT, CDR2 SNEGSKA (reference sequence). V trimming: 1 base; J trimming: 4 bases; junction bases outside the gene matches: 8. CDR3 length: 17 residues. The CDR3: CSARAWTSGGSADTQYF. In DNA form, the CDR3 reads TGCAGTGCTAGAGCATGGACTAGCGGGGGTTCTGCAGATACGCAGTATTTT.

Points on this clonotype: A read error may explain this, as a much larger clone is one base away. The CDR3 loop reads CANSQESSTSSVGTQYF. Written as DNA, the CDR3 is TGCGCCAACAGCCAAGAATCGTCGACCAGCTCTGTCGGTACGCAGTATTTT. The genes are TRBV4-1 and TRBJ2-3; D gene ambiguous. Germline V gives CDR1 MGHRA, CDR2 YSYEKL. The CDR3 runs 17 residues.

The chain uses TRBV29-1 and TRBJ2-5, with D possibly TRBD1 on 7 matching bases. V gave up 4 bases and J gave up 2 bases, with 11 bases separating them. Germline CDR1 and CDR2: SQVTM and ANQGSEA. The CDR3 has 13 amino acids. The CDR3 reads CSVGGDRQETQYF. In nucleotides, the CDR3 is TGCAGCGTTGGGGGGGACAGACAAGAGACCCAGTACTTC.